A selection of T cell receptor beta chains follows, all from one sample in a study of blood T cell repertoires in COVID-19. Libraries were prepared by immunoSEQ multiplex PCR; TCRdb keeps only in-frame clonotypes and omits some of them. This table has about 430,000 clones, approximately 90% appearing once. Sequenced input: PBMCs or T cells enriched from blood (not recorded which). The receptors originated from a woman between 18 and 30 years old who had been exposed to COVID-19. Each CDR3 is given with its conserved first and last residue. The D gene is left open where the match is weak. The size entry is marked missing in some rows and otherwise reads once, few, many or a size class.

J gene: TRBJ2-4
clone size: -
V gene: TRBV21-1
D gene: -
CDR3 DNA: TGTGCCAGCAGCAAAGATCCAGGGCCCCAAAACATTCAGTACTTC
CDR3 protein: CASSKDPGPQNIQYF

J gene: TRBJ1-3
clone size: -
V gene: TRBV5-1
D gene: -
CDR3 DNA: TGCGCCAGCAGCTTGGAGGGACTCTACTCTGGAAACACCATATATTTT
CDR3 protein: CASSLEGLYSGNTIYF

J gene: TRBJ1-2
clone size: -
V gene: TRBV4-1
D gene: TRBD1
CDR3 DNA: TGCGCCAGCAGCCTGGGACAGAACTATGGCTACACCTTC
CDR3 protein: CASSLGQNYGYTF

J gene: TRBJ2-1
clone size: -
V gene: TRBV28
D gene: -
CDR3 DNA: TGTGCCAGCAGCCAGGAGTTACGATTCGGAGGCATCAATGAGCAGTTCTTC
CDR3 protein: CASSQELRFGGINEQFF

J gene: TRBJ2-1
clone size: -
V gene: TRBV7-9
D gene: TRBD2
CDR3 DNA: TGTGCCAGCAGCTTAGAAAACGGACTAGCCCGAGGAGATGAGCAGTTCTTC
CDR3 protein: CASSLENGLARGDEQFF

J gene: TRBJ2-3
clone size: -
V gene: TRBV7-6
D gene: -
CDR3 DNA: TGTGCCAGCAGCTTCATAGTCGCGGATACGCAGTATTTT
CDR3 protein: CASSFIVADTQYF

J gene: TRBJ2-2
clone size: -
V gene: TRBV2
D gene: TRBD2
CDR3 DNA: TGTGCCAGCAGTACCGCCCCTGGGCGGGGGGGCTCCGGGGAGCTGTTTTTT
CDR3 protein: CASSTAPGRGGSGELFF

J gene: TRBJ2-7
clone size: -
V gene: TRBV7-8
D gene: TRBD2
CDR3 DNA: TGTGCCAGCAGCGCCGGGACTAGCGGAACCTACGAGCAGTACTTC
CDR3 protein: CASSAGTSGTYEQYF

J gene: TRBJ1-5
clone size: once
V gene: TRBV7-9
D gene: -
CDR3 DNA: TGTGCCAGCAGCTTATCCGACAGGAATCAGCCCCAGCATTTT
CDR3 protein: CASSLSDRNQPQHF

J gene: TRBJ2-7
clone size: -
V gene: TRBV12-5
D gene: TRBD1
CDR3 DNA: TGTGCTAGTGCTCCCGGACAGGGAACCTCCGAGCAGTACTTC
CDR3 protein: CASAPGQGTSEQYF

J gene: TRBJ2-1
clone size: once
V gene: TRBV15
D gene: TRBD1
CDR3 DNA: TGTGCCACCAGCAGTCTAGGGGGCCTCAATGAGCAGTTCTTC
CDR3 protein: CATSSLGGLNEQFF

J gene: TRBJ2-5
clone size: -
V gene: TRBV27
D gene: TRBD2
CDR3 DNA: TGTGCCAGCAGTTTAGTTACTAGCGGACAAGAGACCCAGTACTTC
CDR3 protein: CASSLVTSGQETQYF

J gene: TRBJ2-7
clone size: -
V gene: TRBV11-1
D gene: -
CDR3 DNA: TGTGCCAGCAGCTCTCCCCCCCCGGGGAGTTACGAGCAGTACTTC
CDR3 protein: CASSSPPPGSYEQYF

J gene: TRBJ2-2
clone size: -
V gene: TRBV6-5
D gene: -
CDR3 DNA: TGTGCCAGCAGTCCAACACAGTTCCCCGGGGAGCTGTTTTTT
CDR3 protein: CASSPTQFPGELFF

J gene: TRBJ2-7
clone size: -
V gene: TRBV5-6
D gene: TRBD1
CDR3 DNA: TGTGCCAGCAGCTTCAATCAAGGGACAGGGAAACTTTACGAGCAGTACTTC
CDR3 protein: CASSFNQGTGKLYEQYF

J gene: TRBJ1-2
clone size: -
V gene: TRBV19
D gene: TRBD1
CDR3 DNA: TGTGCCAGTAGTGGAGCGATTGGGGGGACAGGGGGCTATGGCTACACCTTC
CDR3 protein: CASSGAIGGTGGYGYTF

J gene: TRBJ2-2
clone size: -
V gene: TRBV13
D gene: TRBD2
CDR3 DNA: TGTGCCAGCAGCTCGGGACTAGCGGGGGTTCCCCTCTCCACCGGGGAGCTGTTTTTT
CDR3 protein: CASSSGLAGVPLSTGELFF

J gene: TRBJ2-1
clone size: -
V gene: TRBV6-5
D gene: TRBD1
CDR3 DNA: TGTGCCAGCAGCTCAGGGGGCACCCCCTACAATGAGCAGTTCTTC
CDR3 protein: CASSSGGTPYNEQFF

J gene: TRBJ1-5
clone size: once
V gene: TRBV28
D gene: TRBD1
CDR3 DNA: TGTGCCAACCAGGAGGCAGGGGGCGATCAGCCCCAGCATTTT
CDR3 protein: CANQEAGGDQPQHF

J gene: TRBJ2-7
clone size: -
V gene: TRBV10-2
D gene: -
CDR3 DNA: TGCGCCAGCGAAAGGCTCCAGGGGAGGGGCGAGCAGTACTTC
CDR3 protein: CASERLQGRGEQYF

J gene: TRBJ1-4
clone size: -
V gene: TRBV10-3
D gene: -
CDR3 DNA: TGTGCCATCAGTGAGTTCGGTTCCGAGGAAAAACTGTTTTTT
CDR3 protein: CAISEFGSEEKLFF

J gene: TRBJ1-2
clone size: -
V gene: TRBV7-8
D gene: -
CDR3 DNA: TGTGCCAGCAGCGAGGGGGGGCACTACACCTTC
CDR3 protein: CASSEGGHYTF

J gene: TRBJ2-2
clone size: -
V gene: TRBV5-1
D gene: -
CDR3 DNA: TGCGCCAGCAGCTTGGCCACGGGTGTCGGGGAGCTGTTTTTT
CDR3 protein: CASSLATGVGELFF

J gene: TRBJ1-3
clone size: -
V gene: TRBV2
D gene: -
CDR3 DNA: TGTGCCAGCAGCCTGACATCACGAGACACCATATATTTT
CDR3 protein: CASSLTSRDTIYF

J gene: TRBJ1-6
clone size: -
V gene: TRBV10-1
D gene: -
CDR3 DNA: TGCGCCAGCAAGTCTTCAGGGTCTCATTCACCCCTCCACTTT
CDR3 protein: CASKSSGSHSPLHF

J gene: TRBJ1-6
clone size: once
V gene: TRBV19
D gene: TRBD1
CDR3 DNA: TGTGCCAGTAGTCCGGGACAGGGGTATTCACCCCTCCACTTT
CDR3 protein: CASSPGQGYSPLHF

J gene: TRBJ1-3
clone size: -
V gene: TRBV13
D gene: -
CDR3 DNA: TGTGCCAGCAGCCCCTCTAGCACAGCCGGAAACACCATATATTTT
CDR3 protein: CASSPSSTAGNTIYF

J gene: TRBJ1-1
clone size: -
V gene: TRBV5-6
D gene: TRBD1
CDR3 DNA: TGTGCCAGCAGCTTTCGGACAGGAATGAACACTGAAGCTTTCTTT
CDR3 protein: CASSFRTGMNTEAFF

J gene: TRBJ2-7
clone size: once
V gene: TRBV7-3
D gene: -
CDR3 DNA: TGTGCCAGCAGCTTCGTAGGGGGCGAGCAGTACTTC
CDR3 protein: CASSFVGGEQYF

J gene: TRBJ1-1
clone size: -
V gene: TRBV2
D gene: -
CDR3 DNA: TGTGCCAGCAGTGTAACCAGGGATGAAGCTTTCTTT
CDR3 protein: CASSVTRDEAFF

J gene: TRBJ2-5
clone size: -
V gene: TRBV25-1
D gene: TRBD2
CDR3 DNA: TGTGCCAGCAGTGAAAGGGAATCTGGAGCGGGGCGGGAGACCCAGTACTTC
CDR3 protein: CASSERESGAGRETQYF

J gene: TRBJ1-4
clone size: once
V gene: TRBV30
D gene: -
CDR3 DNA: TGTGCCTGGAGTATTAGGGGTTATGTGGAAAAACTGTTTTTT
CDR3 protein: CAWSIRGYVEKLFF

J gene: TRBJ2-3
clone size: -
V gene: TRBV28
D gene: TRBD2
CDR3 DNA: TGTGCCAGCAGTTTAACTGAGGGTAGCGGGGGGACCACAGATACGCAGTATTTT
CDR3 protein: CASSLTEGSGGTTDTQYF

J gene: TRBJ2-3
clone size: -
V gene: TRBV7-3
D gene: -
CDR3 DNA: TGTGCCAGCAGCTTAATCGGCACAGATACGCAGTATTTT
CDR3 protein: CASSLIGTDTQYF

J gene: TRBJ2-1
clone size: once
V gene: TRBV4-2
D gene: TRBD2
CDR3 DNA: TGTGCCAGCAGCTCGACTAGCGGAAGTTACAATGAGCAGTTCTTC
CDR3 protein: CASSSTSGSYNEQFF

J gene: TRBJ2-7
clone size: once
V gene: TRBV7-2
D gene: TRBD2
CDR3 DNA: TGTGCCAGCAGCCCCCGAGGTAGCGGGAGAGAGATATCCTACGAGCAGTACTTC
CDR3 protein: CASSPRGSGREISYEQYF

J gene: TRBJ1-2
clone size: -
V gene: TRBV13
D gene: TRBD1
CDR3 DNA: TGTGCCAGCAGCTTAGAGGTAGGGACAGGGGTTCACAGTGGCTACACCTTC
CDR3 protein: CASSLEVGTGVHSGYTF

J gene: TRBJ2-2
clone size: -
V gene: TRBV6-2/TRBV6-3
D gene: -
CDR3 DNA: TGTGCCAGCAGTTACGCAGCGAACACCGGGGAGCTGTTTTTT
CDR3 protein: CASSYAANTGELFF

J gene: TRBJ2-7
clone size: -
V gene: TRBV6-1
D gene: TRBD1
CDR3 DNA: TGTGCCAGCAGTGAGATACAGGGGAAAGGCGAGCAGTACTTC
CDR3 protein: CASSEIQGKGEQYF

J gene: TRBJ2-5
clone size: once
V gene: TRBV9
D gene: TRBD2
CDR3 DNA: TGTGCCAGCAGCTCTAGCGGCGCAGAGACCCAGTACTTC
CDR3 protein: CASSSSGAETQYF

J gene: TRBJ2-7
clone size: -
V gene: TRBV11-2
D gene: -
CDR3 DNA: TGTGCCAGCAGCCTCACCTGGGGTAGCGGAAACTACGAGCAGTACTTC
CDR3 protein: CASSLTWGSGNYEQYF

J gene: TRBJ1-5
clone size: few
V gene: TRBV4-3
D gene: -
CDR3 DNA: TGCGCCAGCAGCCAAGATCCCGGACAGATCAATCAGCCCCAGCATTTT
CDR3 protein: CASSQDPGQINQPQHF

J gene: TRBJ1-4
clone size: -
V gene: TRBV18
D gene: -
CDR3 DNA: TGTGCCAGCTCACCGCAGGGAAGGGAAAAACTGTTTTTT
CDR3 protein: CASSPQGREKLFF

J gene: TRBJ2-1
clone size: -
V gene: TRBV28
D gene: -
CDR3 DNA: TGTGCCAGCAGTTTATATCCTCTTGAGGGATTATTGCACGAGCAGTTCTTC
CDR3 protein: CASSLYPLEGLLHEQFF

J gene: TRBJ1-4
clone size: -
V gene: TRBV27
D gene: TRBD1
CDR3 DNA: TGTGCCAGCAGTTCTTGGGACAGCGAGGAGGGAAAACTGTTTTTT
CDR3 protein: CASSSWDSEEGKLFF

J gene: TRBJ1-1
clone size: -
V gene: TRBV28
D gene: TRBD1
CDR3 DNA: TGTGCCAGCAGTCGTACAGGGGCCGCAAACACTGAAGCTTTCTTT
CDR3 protein: CASSRTGAANTEAFF

J gene: TRBJ2-3
clone size: -
V gene: TRBV15
D gene: TRBD2
CDR3 DNA: TGTGCCACCAGCAGAGATACCCCGCATAGCGGGGGGGCCCTTGATACGCAGTATTTT
CDR3 protein: CATSRDTPHSGGALDTQYF

J gene: TRBJ2-2
clone size: -
V gene: TRBV4-2
D gene: -
CDR3 DNA: TGTGCCAGCAGCCAAGTCGGTCGGGAGCGGTTCCCCGGGGAGCTGTTTTTT
CDR3 protein: CASSQVGRERFPGELFF

J gene: TRBJ2-7
clone size: -
V gene: TRBV19
D gene: TRBD1
CDR3 DNA: TGTGCCAGTAGTCTCCTCCGGGACAGGTCCTACGAGCAGTACTTC
CDR3 protein: CASSLLRDRSYEQYF

J gene: TRBJ1-6
clone size: -
V gene: TRBV6-4
D gene: -
CDR3 DNA: TGTGCCAGCAGTGAGGGAGCCCGAGGGCCCCTCCACTTT
CDR3 protein: CASSEGARGPLHF

J gene: TRBJ1-5
clone size: many
V gene: TRBV2
D gene: -
CDR3 DNA: TGTGCCAGCAGCGGACAGTGGGATAGCAATCAGCCCCAGCATTTT
CDR3 protein: CASSGQWDSNQPQHF

J gene: TRBJ2-1
clone size: once
V gene: TRBV18
D gene: TRBD1
CDR3 DNA: TGTGCCAGCTCACGCAGGACAGGGGACTACAATGAGCAGTTCTTC
CDR3 protein: CASSRRTGDYNEQFF

J gene: TRBJ2-1
clone size: -
V gene: TRBV29-1
D gene: -
CDR3 DNA: TGCAGCGTTGAAACTAGGCCTAGCTCCTACAATGAGCAGTTCTTC
CDR3 protein: CSVETRPSSYNEQFF

J gene: TRBJ2-1
clone size: -
V gene: TRBV6-4
D gene: TRBD2
CDR3 DNA: TGTGCCAGCAGTGACTCGATCGGGACTAGCGGGGGGCCTGGCTACAATGAGCAGTTCTTC
CDR3 protein: CASSDSIGTSGGPGYNEQFF

J gene: TRBJ2-7
clone size: once
V gene: TRBV4-1
D gene: TRBD2
CDR3 DNA: TGCGCCAGCAGCCAGGCGATAGCGGGAGTGGGCTTGGAGCAGTACTTC
CDR3 protein: CASSQAIAGVGLEQYF

J gene: TRBJ1-6
clone size: -
V gene: TRBV4-1
D gene: -
CDR3 DNA: TGCGCCAGCAGCTTAGAAAAGACAGAACGTTATAATTCACCCCTCCACTTT
CDR3 protein: CASSLEKTERYNSPLHF

J gene: TRBJ2-3
clone size: -
V gene: TRBV18
D gene: -
CDR3 DNA: TGTGCCAGCTCACCACTCGGCTCCACAGGGACCACAGATACGCAGTATTTT
CDR3 protein: CASSPLGSTGTTDTQYF

J gene: TRBJ1-2
clone size: -
V gene: TRBV29-1
D gene: -
CDR3 DNA: TGCAGCGTTGAAGATCCAGGGCGTAGTGGCTATGGCTACACCTTC
CDR3 protein: CSVEDPGRSGYGYTF